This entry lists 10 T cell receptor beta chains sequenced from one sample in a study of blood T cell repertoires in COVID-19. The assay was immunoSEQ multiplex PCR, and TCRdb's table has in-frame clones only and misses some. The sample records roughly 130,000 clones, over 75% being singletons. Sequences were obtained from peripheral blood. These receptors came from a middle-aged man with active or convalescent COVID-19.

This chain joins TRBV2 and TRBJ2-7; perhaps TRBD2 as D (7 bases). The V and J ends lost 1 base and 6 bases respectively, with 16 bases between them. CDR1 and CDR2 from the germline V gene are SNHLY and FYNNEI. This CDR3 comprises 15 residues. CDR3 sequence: CASSEVGGGLGEQYF. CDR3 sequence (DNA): TGTGCCAGCAGTGAAGTTGGGGGGGGCTTGGGCGAGCAGTACTTC. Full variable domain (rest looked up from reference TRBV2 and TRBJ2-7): EPEVTQTPSHQVTQMGQEVILRCVPISNHLYFYWYRQILGQKVEFLVSFYNNEISEKSEIFDDQFSVERPDGSNFTLKIRSTKLEDSAMYFCASSEVGGGLGEQYFGPGTRLTVT.

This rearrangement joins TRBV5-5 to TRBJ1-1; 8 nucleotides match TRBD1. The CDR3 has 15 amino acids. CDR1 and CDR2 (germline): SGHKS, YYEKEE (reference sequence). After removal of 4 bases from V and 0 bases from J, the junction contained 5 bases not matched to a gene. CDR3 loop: CASSRQGTMNTEAFF. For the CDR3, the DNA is TGTGCCAGCAGCCGACAGGGGACCATGAACACTGAAGCTTTCTTT.

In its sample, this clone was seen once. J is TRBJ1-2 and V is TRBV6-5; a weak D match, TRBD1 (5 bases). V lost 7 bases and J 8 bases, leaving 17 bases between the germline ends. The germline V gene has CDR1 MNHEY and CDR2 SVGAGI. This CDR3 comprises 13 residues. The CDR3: CASNELGGVGYTF. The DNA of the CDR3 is TGTGCCAGCAACGAATTAGGAGGGGTAGGCTACACCTTC.

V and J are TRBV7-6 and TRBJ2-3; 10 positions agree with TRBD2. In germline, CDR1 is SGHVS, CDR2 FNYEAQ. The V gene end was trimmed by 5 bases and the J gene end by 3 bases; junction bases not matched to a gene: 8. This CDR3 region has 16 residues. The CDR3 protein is CASSPQLAGSTDTQYF. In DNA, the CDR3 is TGTGCCAGCAGCCCCCAACTAGCGGGGTCTACAGATACGCAGTATTTT.

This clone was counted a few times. CDR3 residues: CASSSRQNTGELFF. CDR3 in DNA: TGTGCCAGCAGCTCCAGACAGAACACCGGGGAGCTGTTTTTT. The chain is built from TRBV7-2 and TRBJ2-2; unclear D gene. The CDR3 is made up of 14 amino acids. Germline V gene data show CDR1 as SGHTA and CDR2 as FQGNSA. V was pared by 4 bases and J by 1 base, with 7 bases between.

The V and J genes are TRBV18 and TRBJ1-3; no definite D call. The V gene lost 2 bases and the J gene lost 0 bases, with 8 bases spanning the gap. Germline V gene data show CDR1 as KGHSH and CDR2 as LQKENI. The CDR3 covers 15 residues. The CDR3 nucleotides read TGTGCCAGCTCACCAGAGATTCGCTCTGGAAACACCATATATTTT. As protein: CASSPEIRSGNTIYF.

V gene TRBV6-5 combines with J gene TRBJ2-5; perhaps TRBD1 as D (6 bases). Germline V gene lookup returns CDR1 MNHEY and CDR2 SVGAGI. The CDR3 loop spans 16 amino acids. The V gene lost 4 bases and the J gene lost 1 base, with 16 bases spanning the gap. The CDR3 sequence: CASSFRGTTFQETQYF. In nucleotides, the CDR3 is TGTGCCAGCAGTTTCAGGGGAACGACCTTCCAAGAGACCCAGTACTTC.

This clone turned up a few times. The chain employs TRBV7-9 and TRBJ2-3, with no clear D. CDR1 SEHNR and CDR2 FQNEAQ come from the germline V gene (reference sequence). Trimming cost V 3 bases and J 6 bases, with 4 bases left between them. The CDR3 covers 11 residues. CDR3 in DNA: TGTGCCAGCAGCTTGAGTGATACGCAGTATTTT. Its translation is CASSLSDTQYF.

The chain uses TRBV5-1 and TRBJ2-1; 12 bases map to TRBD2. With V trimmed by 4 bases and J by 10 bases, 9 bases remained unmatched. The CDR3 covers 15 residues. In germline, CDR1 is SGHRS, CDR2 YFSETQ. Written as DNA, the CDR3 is TGCGCCAGCAGCACTTCTAGCGGGGGGGCATGGGAGCAGTTCTTC. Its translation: CASSTSSGGAWEQFF. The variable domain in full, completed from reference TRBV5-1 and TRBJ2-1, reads KAGVTQTPRYLIKTRGQQVTLSCSPISGHRSVSWYQQTPGQGLQFLFEYFSETQRNKGNFPGRFSGRQFSNSRSEMNVSTLELGDSALYLCASSTSSGGAWEQFFGPGTRLTVL.

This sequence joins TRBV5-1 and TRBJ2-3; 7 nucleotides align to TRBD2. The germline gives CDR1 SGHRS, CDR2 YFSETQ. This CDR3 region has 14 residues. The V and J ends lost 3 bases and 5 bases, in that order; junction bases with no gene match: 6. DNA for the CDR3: TGCGCCAGCAGCTCCGGACTAGATGGAGATACGCAGTATTTT. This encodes CASSSGLDGDTQYF.